This T cell receptor beta chain was recorded in a study of patients and donors after allogeneic stem cell transplantation. MiXCR, run by TCRdb on the RT-PCR reads, gives a single entry per CDR3 protein. This sample has 900,000 to 1,000,000 distinct CDR3 sequences, with over 15% found just once. This CDR3 is 13 amino acids long. The trim removed 3 bases at V and 7 bases at J, leaving 2 bases unmatched. Germline V gene sequence: CDR1 SEHNR, CDR2 FQNEAQ (reference sequence). The sample taken for sequencing was blood, either unsorted or a sorted T cell fraction (not recorded which). The clonotype originates from a human donor who was either an allogeneic HSCT recipient or a stem cell or donor lymphocyte infusion donor (not recorded which). It is not recorded whose cells these are; they may come from a transplant donor. The chain combines TRBV7-9 with TRBJ1-2; 10 nucleotides align to TRBD1. The CDR3 region has the DNA TGTGCCAGCAGCTTGACAGGGGGCGGTGGCTACACCTTC. Encoded protein: CASSLTGGGGYTF.